Here is one T cell receptor beta chain with its context. Its antigen is undetermined. The data derive from a study of immune evolution from preneoplasia to lung adenocarcinoma. About the research overall: HLA loss of heterozygosity: roughly 6.4% AIS, about 15% MIA, over 30% ADC, none AAH. Study-level results: Top clone share appeared to fall from AAH through AIS, MIA, adenocarcinoma.

Between the mid-2010s and the late 2010s, patients underwent resection in Japan or China. Data came from immunoSEQ multiplex PCR; TCRdb stores just in-frame clones and leaves some out. The sample shows about 14,000 clones, 80% of them seen only once. This CDR3 is 18 amino acids long. The chain recombines TRBV21-1 with TRBJ1-2; the table's D gene call, TRBD1, was not cross checked with the DNA. TRBV21-1 is shown as a pseudogene. The clonotype originates from a person aged 65-85 years with lung adenocarcinoma. Sequences were obtained from FFPE minimally invasive lung adenocarcinoma tissue. CDR3 loop: CASSKGTGRQGANYGYTF. The CDR3 nucleotides are TGTGCCAGCAGCAAAGGGACAGGGAGGCAGGGGGCGAACTATGGCTACACCTTC.